Listed here is a single T cell receptor beta chain. Measured with immunoSEQ multiplex PCR; TCRdb has only the in-frame clones, and not every one. In the table there are 60,000 to 70,000 clones, approximately 90% of which are singletons. The data were taken from a study of T cell changes during pregnancy in multiple sclerosis. The CDR3 is made up of 14 amino acids. Between the trimmed V and J ends, which lost 0 bases and 2 bases, there was a span of 7 bases. Germline V gene sequence: CDR1 SGHRS, CDR2 YFSETQ. This receptor was taken from a female donor with multiple sclerosis, enrolled in a pregnancy study. This sample comprised peripheral blood, obtained in the second trimester of pregnancy. The chain employs TRBV5-1 and TRBJ2-3; TRBD1 might be the D (6 bases). Written as DNA, the CDR3 is TGCGCCAGCAGCTTGGGGACAGTCACAGATACGCAGTATTTT. Amino acids: CASSLGTVTDTQYF.